The 21 T cell receptor beta chains below were found in one sample sequenced in a study of cytomegalovirus exposure and HLA in healthy donors. Measured with immunoSEQ multiplex PCR; TCRdb has only the in-frame clones, and not every one. Of some 150,000 clones in the sample, nearly 90% were seen once. Sequencing input: PBMCs. The receptors come from a woman under 30 in good health and CMV-seropositive.

This clone was counted once. The chain carries TRBV19 and TRBJ2-7; 9 bases map to TRBD1. V lost 3 bases, J lost 3 bases, and 3 bases stayed unmatched. CDR1 is LNHDA, CDR2 SQIVND, per germline (reference sequence). The CDR3 spans 14 residues. The CDR3 here is CASSMGQGIYEQYF. The DNA for the CDR3 is TGTGCCAGTAGTATGGGACAGGGAATCTACGAGCAGTACTTC.

The chain has TRBV6-6 and TRBJ1-1; maybe TRBD1 (6 bases). Per germline, CDR1 MNHNY and CDR2 SVGAGI (reference sequence). V was trimmed by 0 bases and J by 4 bases, leaving 12 bases between them. This CDR3 region has 15 residues. CDR3 sequence: CASSYSEGGGTEAFF. The DNA of the CDR3 is TGTGCCAGCAGTTACTCGGAAGGGGGGGGCACTGAAGCTTTCTTT.

The chain employs TRBV12-5 and TRBJ1-2, with D tentatively TRBD1 (5 bases). Germline V gene sequence: CDR1 LGHNT, CDR2 FRNRAP. Trimming removed 0 bases at V and 6 bases at J, with 11 bases between. This CDR3 contains 14 residues. The CDR3 region has the DNA TGTGCTAGTGGTTTGGTACAGGAACCGGATGGCTACACCTTC. This translates into CASGLVQEPDGYTF. Supplemented by reference TRBV12-5 and TRBJ1-2, the full variable domain reads DARVTQTPRHKVTEMGQEVTMRCQPILGHNTVFWYRQTMMQGLELLAYFRNRAPLDDSGMPKDRFSAEMPDATLATLKIQPSEPRDSAVYFCASGLVQEPDGYTFGSGTRLTVV.

This clone appeared once. The gene calls are TRBV30 and TRBJ1-1; D not certain. CDR1 and CDR2 from the germline V gene are GTSNPN and SVGIG (reference sequence). The CDR3 is made up of 13 amino acids. Trimming shortened V by 0 bases and J by 4 bases, and 9 bases separated the two germline ends. The CDR3 is CAWSVRVSTEAFF. CDR3 in DNA: TGTGCCTGGAGTGTGAGGGTTAGCACTGAAGCTTTCTTT.

The chain is built from TRBV11-2 and TRBJ2-5; D unresolved. Per germline, CDR1 SGHAT and CDR2 FQNNGV. There are 14 residues in the CDR3. V lost 1 base to trimming and J lost 4 bases, with 10 bases between them. The CDR3 nucleotides read TGTGCCAGCAGCTTAGCCTACCCCTCAGAGACCCAGTACTTC. Amino acid sequence: CASSLAYPSETQYF.

V and J are TRBV13 and TRBJ1-4; perhaps TRBD1 as D (5 bases). V dropped 7 bases and J dropped 1 base, with 10 bases sitting between them. In germline, CDR1 is PRHDT, CDR2 FYEKMQ (reference sequence). The CDR3 loop spans 14 amino acids. The CDR3 DNA follows: TGTGCCAGCAACAGGTTCGGAACTAATGAAAAACTGTTTTTT. Its translation is CASNRFGTNEKLFF.

The CDR3 reads CASSQDFDWIFMNTEAFF. CDR3 DNA sequence: TGTGCCAGCAGCCAAGATTTTGACTGGATCTTCATGAACACTGAAGCTTTCTTT. The V gene is TRBV4-2, the J gene TRBJ1-1, with D unresolved. Germline lookup yields CDR1 LGHNA and CDR2 YNFKEQ. Between the trimmed V and J ends, which lost 0 bases and 0 bases, there was a span of 17 bases. There are 18 residues in the CDR3.

This chain links TRBV7-3 with TRBJ2-2; the match to TRBD2 covers 8 bases. The V segment lost 2 bases and the J segment 1 base; nucleotides outside the gene matches: 3. CDR1 and CDR2 from the germline V gene are SGHTA and FQGTGA. CDR3 size: 16 residues. In DNA, the CDR3 is TGTGCCAGCAGCTTACGGCTAGCGGGGAACACCGGGGAGCTGTTTTTT. This sequence encodes CASSLRLAGNTGELFF.

The gene calls are TRBV7-9 and TRBJ1-5, with D possibly matching TRBD1 (5 bases). The germline V gene has CDR1 SEHNR and CDR2 FQNEAQ (reference sequence). The V and J ends lost 1 base and 9 bases respectively, with 10 bases between them. CDR3 length: 13 residues. The CDR3: CASSLEGHLPQHF. In nucleotides, the CDR3 is TGTGCCAGCAGCTTAGAAGGACATCTGCCCCAGCATTTT.

This sequence joins TRBV11-3 and TRBJ2-5; a possible D gene is TRBD2 (6 bases). Germline values: CDR1 SGHNT, CDR2 YENEEA. The V end was cut by 4 bases, the J end by 1 base, with 16 bases between. The CDR3 sequence is 16 residues long. The CDR3 protein is CASSSSGGDSQETQYF. The CDR3 region has the DNA TGTGCCAGCAGCTCGTCTGGCGGGGACTCCCAAGAGACCCAGTACTTC.

The chain joins TRBV4-1 to TRBJ1-6; TRBD1 matches at 9 bases. The CDR3 extends over 15 amino acids. From germline, CDR1 is MGHRA and CDR2 YSYEKL. The ends lost 3 bases at V and 10 bases at J; junction bases unmatched: 7. The CDR3 nucleotides are TGCGCCAGCAGCCAGGTTACAGGGGGCAGGTCACCCCTCCACTTT. Protein product: CASSQVTGGRSPLHF.

The chain recombines TRBV9 with TRBJ1-1; 8 bases match TRBD1. The CDR3 consists of 14 residues. Germline V gene data show CDR1 as SGDLS and CDR2 as YYNGEE. The junction had 9 bases not matched to a gene; V was cut back by 4 bases and J by 7 bases. The CDR3 DNA follows: TGTGCCAGCAGCTCGACAGGGGCAGGGGATGAAGCTTTCTTT. It encodes CASSSTGAGDEAFF.

The chain recombines TRBV21-1 with TRBJ1-6; TRBD1, the table's D call, lacks a check against the DNA. TRBV21-1 is termed a pseudogene. The CDR3 extends over 14 amino acids. CDR3: CASSLSRQTSPLHF. CDR3 DNA: TGTGCCAGCAGCCTAAGCCGACAGACCTCACCCCTCCACTTT.

V is TRBV6-1 and J is TRBJ1-1; D is ambiguous. The germline V gene has CDR1 MNHNS and CDR2 SASEGT. Deletions cut 8 bases from V and 4 bases from J, with 5 bases between. CDR3 length equals 10 residues. The CDR3, as DNA: TGTGCCAGCTACACCACTGAAGCTTTCTTT. Encoded protein: CASYTTEAFF.

V gene TRBV19 combines with J gene TRBJ2-7; perhaps TRBD2 as D (5 bases). With 5 bases removed from V and 1 base from J, the gap between germline ends came to 15 bases. The CDR3 has 15 residues. CDR1 and CDR2 from the germline V gene are LNHDA and SQIVND (reference sequence). Written as DNA, the CDR3 is TGTGCCAGTAGTCCCGGCGTGGAGGCATCCTACGAGCAGTACTTC. Translated, it gives CASSPGVEASYEQYF.

CDR3 loop: CASSPAGGWDQPQHF. DNA of the CDR3: TGCGCCAGCAGCCCAGCAGGGGGCTGGGATCAGCCCCAGCATTTT. J is TRBJ1-5 and V is TRBV5-1; 8 bases are a match to TRBD1. Germline CDR1 and CDR2: SGHRS and YFSETQ. There are 15 residues in the CDR3. J lost 5 bases, V lost 4 bases, and 8 bases had no gene match.

A few counts support this clone. The genes are TRBV21-1 and TRBJ2-7; TRBD2, the table's D call, was not compared with the DNA. TRBV21-1 is described as a pseudogene. CDR3 length equals 13 residues. For the CDR3, the DNA is TGTGCCAGCAGCATGAGTACCCCCTACGAGCAGTACTTC. It specifies CASSMSTPYEQYF.

V usage is TRBV4-2 and J usage is TRBJ1-3; the D gene is possibly TRBD1 (5 bases). This CDR3 is 15 amino acids long. Germline V gene lookup returns CDR1 LGHNA and CDR2 YNFKEQ. The germline V and J ends were trimmed by 0 bases and 7 bases, with 13 bases remaining between them. In DNA form, the CDR3 reads TGTGCCAGCAGCCAAGAAAGCTTCAGGGCCAACACCATATATTTT. It translates to CASSQESFRANTIYF.

This sequence joins TRBV5-1 and TRBJ2-3; 7 positions agree with TRBD2. Unmatched junction bases numbered 10, after V lost 7 bases and J lost 2 bases. There are 15 residues in the CDR3. CDR1 and CDR2 (germline): SGHRS, YFSETQ. CDR3: CASAWGGGDTDTQYF. Written as DNA, the CDR3 is TGCGCCAGCGCTTGGGGCGGGGGAGACACAGATACGCAGTATTTT.

J is TRBJ1-4 and V is TRBV15; no clear D gene. Germline V CDR1 and CDR2: LNHNV, YYDKDF (reference sequence). CDR3 size: 13 residues. V was pared by 5 bases and J by 5 bases, with 9 bases between. CDR3 coding DNA: TGTGCCACCAGCGTGAGGCGAAATGAAAAACTGTTTTTT. It codes for CATSVRRNEKLFF.

The chain recombines TRBV6-5 with TRBJ1-1; D is uncertain. Germline CDR1 and CDR2: MNHEY and SVGAGI. The CDR3 contains 11 residues. Trimming left V 10 bases short and J 1 base short, with 7 bases between. Written as DNA, the CDR3 is TGTGCCACTCTAAGGAACACTGAAGCTTTCTTT. Amino acids: CATLRNTEAFF.